The rows below give T cell receptor beta chains drawn from one sample of a study of beta chain features in type 1 diabetes. Sequencing used immunoSEQ multiplex PCR; TCRdb keeps in-frame clones, though not all of them. The sample lists some 140,000 clones; 9% were seen once. The sequenced material came from central memory CD4+ T cells from blood. These receptors originate from a man aged 25 to 45 with type 1 diabetes. Both conserved end residues are part of each CDR3. Fields, in order: CDR3 length, J gene, V gene, D gene, clone size, CDR3 DNA, CDR3 protein. A D gene is named only where the DNA matches it firmly. Clone size is stated in some rows and not others, as once, few, many or a class when expanded.

length: 13; J: TRBJ2-5; V: TRBV11-2; D: .; size: few; DNA: TGTGCCAGCAGCCGTGGACTGGAAGAGACCCAGTACTTC; CDR3: CASSRGLEETQYF
length: 14; J: TRBJ1-5; V: TRBV2; D: TRBD1; size: .; DNA: TGTGCCAGCAGCGAAGGGACAGGAACCCAGCCCCAGCATTTT; CDR3: CASSEGTGTQPQHF
length: 13; J: TRBJ2-1; V: TRBV6-5; D: .; size: few; DNA: TGTGCCAGCACCAAAGACAGGTACAATGAGCAGTTCTTC; CDR3: CASTKDRYNEQFF
length: 13; J: TRBJ2-1; V: TRBV19; D: TRBD1; size: .; DNA: TGTGCCAGTCGACAGGGGCTCTACAATGAGCAGTTCTTC; CDR3: CASRQGLYNEQFF
length: 15; J: TRBJ2-1; V: TRBV5-5; D: TRBD1; size: .; DNA: TGTGCCAGCAGCTTGGGACAGGGGCGGGTAGGGGAGCAGTTCTTC; CDR3: CASSLGQGRVGEQFF
length: 15; J: TRBJ1-3; V: TRBV4-2; D: .; size: .; DNA: TGTGCCAGCAGCCAAGTCCCAGGACAGGGAAACACCATATATTTT; CDR3: CASSQVPGQGNTIYF
length: 12; J: TRBJ2-7; V: TRBV7-3; D: .; size: few; DNA: TGTGCCAGCAGTCCGGACAAGACCGAGCAGTACTTC; CDR3: CASSPDKTEQYF
length: 16; J: TRBJ2-7; V: TRBV28; D: .; size: few; DNA: TGTGCCAGCACTTCTATTCCAGGGGGGAGCTCCTACGAGCAGTACTTC; CDR3: CASTSIPGGSSYEQYF
length: 15; J: TRBJ1-5; V: TRBV19; D: .; size: .; DNA: TGTGCCAGTAGTACTCCCCGGCTAGCCAATCAGCCCCAGCATTTT; CDR3: CASSTPRLANQPQHF
length: 16; J: TRBJ2-3; V: TRBV11-2; D: TRBD1; size: few; DNA: TGTGCCAGCAGCTCATATAACAGGGGTGGCACAGATACGCAGTATTTT; CDR3: CASSSYNRGGTDTQYF
length: 12; J: TRBJ1-1; V: TRBV5-4; D: .; size: few; DNA: TGTGCCGCGCAGGGCGAGAACACTGAAGCTTTCTTT; CDR3: CAAQGENTEAFF
length: 14; J: TRBJ1-5; V: TRBV28; D: .; size: .; DNA: TGTGCCAGCAGTTCAAGGCAGGGTGGGCAGCCCCAGCATTTT; CDR3: CASSSRQGGQPQHF
length: 16; J: TRBJ2-3; V: TRBV7-9; D: TRBD2; size: few; DNA: TGTGCCAGCAGCTCCGGGAAGCGGGGGGCTACAGATACGCAGTATTTT; CDR3: CASSSGKRGATDTQYF
length: 15; J: TRBJ1-1; V: TRBV29-1; D: .; size: few; DNA: TGCAGCGTTGAAGGTTTGGGGGGAGGCGACACTGAAGCTTTCTTT; CDR3: CSVEGLGGGDTEAFF
length: 14; J: TRBJ1-1; V: TRBV5-1; D: .; size: .; DNA: TGCGCCAGCAGCTTCGGGTCGACAGGTCCTGAAGCTTTCTTT; CDR3: CASSFGSTGPEAFF
length: 12; J: TRBJ2-3; V: TRBV5-4; D: .; size: few; DNA: TGTGCCCACGGGCCGGGGGTGGATACGCAGTATTTT; CDR3: CAHGPGVDTQYF
length: 13; J: TRBJ2-5; V: TRBV2; D: .; size: .; DNA: TGTGCCAGCAGTGCGAGCGCAGCAGAGACCCAGTACTTC; CDR3: CASSASAAETQYF
length: 15; J: TRBJ2-7; V: TRBV7-8; D: TRBD1; size: .; DNA: TGTGCCAGCAGCTTAGAGACAGGGGGCGGGTACGAGCAGTACTTC; CDR3: CASSLETGGGYEQYF
length: 15; J: TRBJ1-5; V: TRBV6-5; D: .; size: .; DNA: TGTGCCAGCAGTTATTCTTGGAGAGGCAATCAGCCCCAGCATTTT; CDR3: CASSYSWRGNQPQHF
length: 12; J: TRBJ1-6; V: TRBV5-1; D: .; size: few; DNA: TGCGCCAGCAGCTCAGGTGATTCACCCCTCCACTTT; CDR3: CASSSGDSPLHF
length: 14; J: TRBJ2-1; V: TRBV4-2; D: .; size: .; DNA: TGTGCCAGCAGCCAAGATGAGTTCTCCAATGAGCAGTTCTTC; CDR3: CASSQDEFSNEQFF
length: 13; J: TRBJ1-2; V: TRBV5-1; D: .; size: .; DNA: TGCGCCAGCAGCTTGGACGGGGTCTATGGCTACACCTTC; CDR3: CASSLDGVYGYTF
length: 14; J: TRBJ2-3; V: TRBV2; D: TRBD2; size: .; DNA: TGTGCCAGCAGTGATAGCGGGGGGGCCGATCCGCAGTATTTT; CDR3: CASSDSGGADPQYF
length: 15; J: TRBJ2-5; V: TRBV7-3; D: .; size: few; DNA: TGTGCCAGCAGCTTAGAGGGCGGGGCGAGGGGGACCCAGTACTTC; CDR3: CASSLEGGARGTQYF
length: 12; J: TRBJ2-7; V: TRBV29-1; D: .; size: .; DNA: TGCAGCGTCCGGACAAGAACTTACGAGCAGTACTTC; CDR3: CSVRTRTYEQYF
length: 15; J: TRBJ2-7; V: TRBV19; D: .; size: few; DNA: TGTGCCAGTAGTCCAGTTGGAAGAGGCACCTACGAGCAGTACTTC; CDR3: CASSPVGRGTYEQYF
length: 13; J: TRBJ1-2; V: TRBV7-6; D: .; size: few; DNA: TGTGCCAGCAGCGGGTCCCACCGGGGTGGCTACACCTTC; CDR3: CASSGSHRGGYTF
length: 14; J: TRBJ2-1; V: TRBV9; D: TRBD2; size: .; DNA: TGTGCCAGCAGCGTTAGCGGGGGAAACAATGAGCAGTTCTTC; CDR3: CASSVSGGNNEQFF
length: 15; J: TRBJ2-2; V: TRBV30; D: TRBD1; size: .; DNA: TGTGCCTGGGCTAAAGGGGCGCAGGGGGACGGGGAGCTGTTTTTT; CDR3: CAWAKGAQGDGELFF
length: 14; J: TRBJ2-5; V: TRBV7-9; D: TRBD2; size: .; DNA: TGTGCCAGCAGCAACCCGGCCGGGGGGGAGACCCAGTACTTC; CDR3: CASSNPAGGETQYF
length: 15; J: TRBJ1-4; V: TRBV4-1; D: .; size: few; DNA: TGCGCCAGCAGCCTAACAGGGACCGCCAATGAAAAACTGTTTTTT; CDR3: CASSLTGTANEKLFF
length: 12; J: TRBJ2-1; V: TRBV2; D: .; size: .; DNA: TGTGCCAGCACCTCGGAGGCCAATGAGCAGTTCTTC; CDR3: CASTSEANEQFF
length: 14; J: TRBJ1-2; V: TRBV6-1; D: TRBD1; size: few; DNA: TGTGCCAGCAGTGCCGGGACAGGGGGGCATGGCTACACCTTC; CDR3: CASSAGTGGHGYTF
length: 13; J: TRBJ2-4; V: TRBV28; D: TRBD1; size: .; DNA: TGTGCCACCACTCCGGACAGGAGAAACATTCAGTACTTC; CDR3: CATTPDRRNIQYF
length: 16; J: TRBJ2-1; V: TRBV27; D: .; size: .; DNA: TGTGCCAGCAGTTTATCAGAAGCGCCGTCCTACAATGAGCAGTTCTTC; CDR3: CASSLSEAPSYNEQFF
length: 15; J: TRBJ1-6; V: TRBV7-2; D: .; size: few; DNA: TGTGCCAGCAGCTTAGCCCGGTCACCCCCAGGACCCCTCCACTTT; CDR3: CASSLARSPPGPLHF
length: 17; J: TRBJ2-1; V: TRBV2; D: TRBD2; size: .; DNA: TGTGCCAGCAGAGACCCGGGACTAGCGGGGGGGCGGGCGCAGCAGTTCTTC; CDR3: CASRDPGLAGGRAQQFF
length: 17; J: TRBJ2-3; V: TRBV15; D: TRBD1; size: .; DNA: TGTGCCACCAGCAGAGATCGATCGGGGACAGGGACAGATACGCAGTATTTT; CDR3: CATSRDRSGTGTDTQYF
length: 11; J: TRBJ1-2; V: TRBV20-1; D: .; size: .; DNA: TGCAGTGCTCAAATCGCGATTGGCTACACCTTC; CDR3: CSAQIAIGYTF
length: 15; J: TRBJ2-7; V: TRBV7-2; D: TRBD2; size: few; DNA: TGTGCCAGCAGCTCTAGCGGGGGGGCGTGGAGCGAGCAGTACTTC; CDR3: CASSSSGGAWSEQYF
length: 13; J: TRBJ2-3; V: TRBV29-1; D: .; size: few; DNA: TGCAGCTTGGGGGCAGGGGGGTCAGATACGCAGTATTTT; CDR3: CSLGAGGSDTQYF
length: 17; J: TRBJ2-1; V: TRBV2; D: TRBD1; size: few; DNA: TGTGCCAGCAGCGGCACCTACCGGGACAGCTCCTACAATGAGCAGTTCTTC; CDR3: CASSGTYRDSSYNEQFF
length: 16; J: TRBJ2-1; V: TRBV9; D: .; size: few; DNA: TGTGCCAGCAGCGCACCACCGGAGGGGACCTACAATGAGCAGTTCTTC; CDR3: CASSAPPEGTYNEQFF
length: 10; J: TRBJ1-1; V: TRBV6-1; D: .; size: few; DNA: TGTGCCGGCCAGGACACTGAAGCTTTCTTT; CDR3: CAGQDTEAFF
length: 13; J: TRBJ1-1; V: TRBV7-9; D: TRBD1; size: .; DNA: TGTGCCAGCAGCCCCATGGGACAGGGGGAAGCTTTCTTT; CDR3: CASSPMGQGEAFF
length: 12; J: TRBJ2-7; V: TRBV28; D: .; size: .; DNA: TGTGCCACCACAGGGCTCACCTACGAGCAGTACTTC; CDR3: CATTGLTYEQYF
length: 15; J: TRBJ2-1; V: TRBV5-4; D: .; size: many; DNA: TGTGCCAGCAGCTTTGGGCGGGGGCCCTACAATGAGCAGTTCTTC; CDR3: CASSFGRGPYNEQFF